A selection of T cell receptor beta chains follows, all from one sample in a study of regulatory T cells in long-lasting Graves disease. TCRdb itself ran the multiplex PCR reads through MiXCR, one entry per CDR3 protein. Of over 500,000 distinct CDR3 sequences listed, under 20% were seen once; the top ten hold around 18%. The sample also formed part of further work on T cells in Graves' hyperthyroidism and ophthalmopathy.

This specimen was peripheral blood mononuclear cells (PBMCs), taken at new diagnosis, from a patient treated with antithyroid drugs. The receptors stem from a woman aged 25 to 39 with Graves disease. The CDR3 runs from the conserved cysteine through the conserved F or W. Each record gives: V gene, J gene, CDR3 protein.

>TRBV2|TRBJ2-3
CASRQEAGRDTQYF
>TRBV20-1|TRBJ1-6
CSARVTTGGGNNSPLHF
>TRBV20-1|TRBJ1-2
CSASPNPGGANYGYTF
>TRBV6-1|TRBJ1-2
CASLDRVANLRNYGYTF
>TRBV7-3|TRBJ2-7
CASSPAGAGYEQYF
>TRBV5-1|TRBJ1-5
CASSLEGAGSNQPQHF
>TRBV28|TRBJ1-2
CASSSSGVNYGYTF
>TRBV13|TRBJ1-1
CASSFPLGNTEAFF
>TRBV7-8|TRBJ2-3
CASSRTGTTSTTDTQYF
>TRBV11-2|TRBJ2-3
CASSLQGYTDTQYF
>TRBV12-3/TRBV12-4|TRBJ2-2
CASSLGQGSSTGELFF
>TRBV5-1|TRBJ2-1
CASSLGLAGVGEQFF
>TRBV5-1|TRBJ1-1
CASSSALGQGISEAFF
>TRBV5-1|TRBJ1-2
CASSLEWGSYGYTF
>TRBV20-1|TRBJ1-2
CSASEARYGYTF
>TRBV7-8|TRBJ1-1
CASSPQVRTGEAFF
>TRBV19|TRBJ2-7
CASSITVGYEQYF
>TRBV28|TRBJ1-2
CASSQDPNYGYTF
>TRBV15|TRBJ2-3
CATSRGLAGPPTDTQYF
>TRBV7-9|NA
CASSGGVGAHEQYF
>TRBV7-2|TRBJ2-7
CASSLSGIEQYF
>TRBV28|TRBJ1-2
CASSSRPSYGYTF
>TRBV15|TRBJ2-1
CATSRVGNPTPYNEQFF
>TRBV3-1|TRBJ2-5
CASTGEGETQYF